This is a list of T cell receptor beta chains from one sample in a study of early T cells in non-severe SARS-CoV-2 infection. Via MiXCR, TCRdb re-called the 5' RACE reads, giving one row per CDR3 protein. Here the sample spans around 67,000 distinct CDR3 sequences, 10% to 15% being singletons. Material for sequencing was whole blood. These receptors were obtained from an adult who was a healthcare worker with PCR-confirmed SARS-CoV-2 infection or an uninfected control (not recorded which). The CDR3 runs from the conserved cysteine through the conserved F or W. The D gene is left open where the match is weak. Not every row has a clone size; where given, it reads once, few, many or a size class.

many,TRBJ2-1,TRBV24-1,-,TGTGCCACCAGTGTTCGGGGCAGCTCCTACAATGAGCAGTTCTTC,CATSVRGSSYNEQFF
many,TRBJ1-4,TRBV7-2,-,TGTGCCAGCAGCTCCCGGACGGGGAGAACTAATGAAAAACTGTTTTTT,CASSSRTGRTNEKLFF
-,TRBJ2-1,TRBV29-1,-,TGCAGCGGGCACCGGAGCATCCATGAGCAGTTCTTC,CSGHRSIHEQFF
-,TRBJ2-2,TRBV12-3/TRBV12-4,TRBD2,TGTGCCAGCAGCCCAACCGGGACTACCACCGGGGAGCTGTTTTTT,CASSPTGTTTGELFF
few,TRBJ1-1,TRBV6-2/TRBV6-3,TRBD1,TGTGCCAGCCTCGTCGGGACAGGGAAAGCTTTCTTT,CASLVGTGKAFF
-,TRBJ1-5,TRBV19,-,TGTGCCAGTAAGAATACCGGGGTTACTCAGCCCCAGCATTTT,CASKNTGVTQPQHF
-,TRBJ1-6,TRBV6-6,-,TGTGCCAGCAGTACACAGAATTATAATTCACCCCTCCACTTT,CASSTQNYNSPLHF
-,TRBJ2-5,TRBV9,TRBD1,TGTGCCAGCAGCTTCGGGACAGGGAATCTACCTCGAGAGACCCAGTACTTC,CASSFGTGNLPRETQYF
-,TRBJ2-2,TRBV12-3/TRBV12-4,-,TGTGCCAGCGGCCCCCGTGTGGGGAACACCGGGGAGCTGTTTTTT,CASGPRVGNTGELFF
-,TRBJ2-1,TRBV29-1,-,TGCAGCGCCCAGACTAGTCTCAATGAGCAGTTCTTC,CSAQTSLNEQFF
-,TRBJ2-7,TRBV25-1,-,TGTGCCAGCAGTGAACAGTGGGGCGAGCAGTACTTC,CASSEQWGEQYF
many,TRBJ2-7,TRBV20-1,-,TGCAGTGCTAGCGTGCCAGGGGTCGGCGAGCAGTACTTC,CSASVPGVGEQYF
many,TRBJ2-2,TRBV2,-,TGTGCCAGCGCAGGGAACACCGGGGAGCTGTTTTTT,CASAGNTGELFF
-,TRBJ1-2,TRBV12-3/TRBV12-4,-,TGTGCCAGCAGTTTAAGGTTGCTGGGCGGCTATGGCTACACCTTC,CASSLRLLGGYGYTF
once,TRBJ2-3,TRBV7-3,-,TGTGCCAGCAGCTCCCCTAACACAGATACGCAGTATTTT,CASSSPNTDTQYF
many,TRBJ1-1,TRBV5-1,-,TGCGCCAGCAGCCCTCTAATGTACACTGAAGCTTTCTTT,CASSPLMYTEAFF
few,TRBJ1-2,TRBV29-1,-,TGCAGCGGGCAACTTCCGGGACGGAGTTGGGGCTACACCTTC,CSGQLPGRSWGYTF
few,TRBJ2-7,TRBV28,TRBD1,TGTGCCAGCGGCAGGGGACAGGGGGCTCCCTACGAGCAGTACTTC,CASGRGQGAPYEQYF
many,TRBJ2-7,TRBV7-2,TRBD1,TGTGCCAGCAGCTTCGGGACAGGTCCCCACGAGCAGTACTTC,CASSFGTGPHEQYF
-,TRBJ2-5,TRBV3-1,-,TGTGCCAGCATCCGGAAGGGGGGAGGAAAGACCCAGTACTTC,CASIRKGGGKTQYF
many,TRBJ2-7,TRBV25-1,-,TGTGCCAGCAGTGAAAGTTGGGAGCAGTACTTC,CASSESWEQYF
-,TRBJ1-6,TRBV18,-,TGTGCCAGCTCACCGGACGGCTCGTCCCTTTCACCCCTCCACTTT,CASSPDGSSLSPLHF
many,TRBJ2-3,TRBV9,-,TGTGCCAGCAGTTACCGTACAGATACGCAGTATTTT,CASSYRTDTQYF
many,TRBJ2-5,TRBV20-1,-,TGCAGTGCCGCGAGCCCGGGCGCAGAGACCCAGTACTTC,CSAASPGAETQYF
few,TRBJ2-7,TRBV5-4,-,TGTGCCAGCTCTCCAGGCGGGACTCAGATCTACGAGCAGTACTTC,CASSPGGTQIYEQYF
many,TRBJ1-1,TRBV14,-,TGTGCCAGCAGCCAACAGGGGAGCACTGAAGCTTTCTTT,CASSQQGSTEAFF
-,TRBJ2-7,TRBV7-2,-,TGTGCCAGCAGCTTAGGCCCGCCAGGGAACCCTTCCTACGAGCAGTACTTC,CASSLGPPGNPSYEQYF
-,TRBJ2-1,TRBV12-3/TRBV12-4,-,TGTGCCAGCAGAAAAGCGGGTCGGGGGGAGCAGTTCTTC,CASRKAGRGEQFF
many,TRBJ1-2,TRBV2,-,TGTGCCAGCAGCGTCGAGCGGGGGCTCAGTGGCTACACCTTC,CASSVERGLSGYTF
few,TRBJ2-3,TRBV2,TRBD2,TGTGCCAGCAGTGAACTAGCGGGTAGAGATACGCAGTATTTT,CASSELAGRDTQYF
few,TRBJ2-1,TRBV20-1,TRBD2,TGCAGTGCTAGAGTGTCTAGCGGGAGCAATGAGCAGTTCTTC,CSARVSSGSNEQFF
many,TRBJ2-3,TRBV20-1,TRBD2,TGCAGTGCAACGGGACTACAGACGGGAACGCAGTATTTT,CSATGLQTGTQYF
few,TRBJ1-2,TRBV20-1,TRBD1,TGCAGTGCTAGGCTCCGGGACAGCTATGGCTACACCTTC,CSARLRDSYGYTF
many,TRBJ1-1,TRBV6-4,-,TGTGCCAGCAGTGACCGCCGAGCCAGGTCGAACACTGAAGCTTTCTTT,CASSDRRARSNTEAFF
many,TRBJ2-7,TRBV20-1,-,TGCAGTGCTAATTCGAGGGGGGGCTACGAGCAGTACTTC,CSANSRGGYEQYF
-,TRBJ2-5,TRBV7-8,-,TGTGCCAGCAGCTTATTCCAGCGGCCTCAAGAGACCCAGTACTTC,CASSLFQRPQETQYF
-,TRBJ2-4,TRBV5-5,TRBD1,TGTGCCAGCAGCTCCCCGGGACAGATAGCCAAAAACATTCAGTACTTC,CASSSPGQIAKNIQYF
many,TRBJ2-3,TRBV24-1,TRBD1,TGTGCCACCAGTGATCCGACAGGGGAGTATACGCAGTATTTT,CATSDPTGEYTQYF
many,TRBJ2-5,TRBV6-2/TRBV6-3,-,TGTGCCAGCAGTTCAGCGAATAAGGGAGTCCAAGAGACCCAGTACTTC,CASSSANKGVQETQYF
-,TRBJ2-3,TRBV19,-,TGTGCCAGTAGTATAACAGGGACAGATACGCAGTATTTT,CASSITGTDTQYF
few,TRBJ1-2,TRBV24-1,TRBD1,TGTGCCACCAGTGATTCTCGACAGGGGGCCTATGGCTACACCTTC,CATSDSRQGAYGYTF
-,TRBJ1-6,TRBV6-5,-,TGTGCCAGCAGCAGACCTAATTCACCCCTCCACTTT,CASSRPNSPLHF
many,TRBJ2-3,TRBV2,-,TGTGCCAGCAGTGTGTGGGGGGCGGAAGATACGCAGTATTTT,CASSVWGAEDTQYF
many,TRBJ1-2,TRBV14,TRBD1,TGTGCCAGCAGCCAAGAGGACAGGGATTATGGCTACACCTTC,CASSQEDRDYGYTF
-,TRBJ2-2,TRBV11-2,-,TGTGCCAGCAGCTTAGTGGGGTCGGACGGGGAGCTGTTTTTT,CASSLVGSDGELFF
many,TRBJ1-1,TRBV29-1,-,TGCAGCGCTACGATTGGCTTAGCTTTCTTT,CSATIGLAFF
many,TRBJ1-6,TRBV5-1,-,TGCGCCAGCAGCTCAGATAACTCCTATAATTCACCCCTCCACTTT,CASSSDNSYNSPLHF
-,TRBJ2-1,TRBV12-3/TRBV12-4,TRBD2,TGTGCCAGCAGCCCTAGCGGGAGCTCCTACAATGAGCAGTTCTTC,CASSPSGSSYNEQFF
few,TRBJ2-3,TRBV5-1,TRBD1,TGCGCCAGCAGCAAGGGGACAGTCTTCCCAGATACGCAGTATTTT,CASSKGTVFPDTQYF
-,TRBJ1-1,TRBV11-3,TRBD1,TGTGCCAGCAGCCCCAAGGAGGGGGACAGGGGCCACTTT,CASSPKEGDRGHF
few,TRBJ2-7,TRBV5-1,-,TGCGCCAGCAGCTTGGAATCCCCGCGGCCAATGGGGTACGAGCAGTACTTC,CASSLESPRPMGYEQYF
few,TRBJ1-2,TRBV29-1,-,TGCAGCGTTGAAGATATCAAGATCTATGGCTACACCTTC,CSVEDIKIYGYTF
-,TRBJ2-2,TRBV28,-,TGTGCCAGCAAGGGCCAGGTCGCGAACACCGGGGAGCTGTTTTTT,CASKGQVANTGELFF
few,TRBJ1-2,TRBV28,-,TGTGCCAGCAGGAATAGCCTGAAGGTCTATGGCTACACCTTC,CASRNSLKVYGYTF
few,TRBJ1-6,TRBV5-4,-,TGTGCCAGCAGCTCCTGGGGCAATCCCCTCCACTTT,CASSSWGNPLHF
few,TRBJ1-2,TRBV10-3,-,TGTGCCATCAGTGAGTCCAAGGATAACTATGGCTACACCTTC,CAISESKDNYGYTF
many,TRBJ1-5,TRBV6-1,TRBD1,TGTGCCAGCAGTGCAGACAGGGGTGGGCGTAGCAATCAGCCCCAGCATTTT,CASSADRGGRSNQPQHF
-,TRBJ1-1,TRBV27,TRBD1,TGTGCCAGCAGTCCACAGGGGACAGGTGGGACTGAAGCTTTCTTT,CASSPQGTGGTEAFF